One T cell receptor beta chain is described in this entry. The antigen remains unidentified. The length of the CDR3 is 13 residues. V shed 0 bases and J shed 7 bases, with 10 bases lying between them. Germline CDR1 is SGHRS and CDR2 is YFSETQ. The data belong to a study of CD8 T cells in ankylosing spondylitis. The authors made TCR beta libraries by quantitative 5'-RACE with molecular barcodes. MiXCR, run by TCRdb on the 5' RACE reads, gives a single entry per CDR3 protein. This sample has 200,000 to 250,000 distinct CDR3 sequences, with approximately 20% found just once. General study points: Several highly homologous variants formed a TCR beta motif that appeared characteristic of ankylosing spondylitis blood. Reportedly, significant enrichment of disease-linked clones occurred in matched ankylosing spondylitis synovial fluid.

The chain employs TRBV5-1 and TRBJ1-1; D gene unclear. Sequenced input: blood, either unsorted or a sorted T cell fraction (not recorded which). The TCR sequence derives from a male donor with ankylosing spondylitis. The CDR3 bases are TGCGCCAGCAGCTTGGAGTCGGGTATTGAAGCTTTCTTT. Encoded protein: CASSLESGIEAFF.